This T cell receptor beta chain originates from a study of Ad26.COV2.S vaccination and SARS-CoV-2 variants. Study details: Intramuscular Ad26.COV2.S at 5x10^10 or 1x10^11 viral particles.

The repertoire was sequenced with immunoSEQ multiplex PCR; TCRdb's copy has only in-frame clones and lacks some. Among 350,000 to 600,000 clones listed, approximately 90% were seen once. Described treatment: some 20 received Ad26.COV2.S at low or high dose, single or two shots; about 5 received placebo; per-sample allocation not given. Vaccine and placebo recipients were sampled on day 63 after the first injection. This Boston cohort included adults aged 18-55 years. It was Wuhan-strain SARS-CoV-2 spike that the Ad26 vaccine vector expressed. The receptor was isolated from a person between 18 and 65 years old who received the Ad26.COV2.S COVID-19 vaccine or a placebo. Material: peripheral blood, obtained in a trial of Ad26.COV2.S vaccine versus placebo.

The CDR3 nucleotides are TGTGCCAGCAGCTCGTTAGTGGGCGACAGGGGCACAGATACGCAGTATTTT. It yields the protein CASSSLVGDRGTDTQYF. J is TRBJ2-3 and V is TRBV7-3; 7 nucleotides agree with TRBD1. The CDR3 loop spans 17 amino acids. V lost 4 bases and J lost 1; bases outside the gene matches: 11. Looked up from germline, CDR1 is SGHTA and CDR2 is FQGTGA.